This T cell receptor beta chain was sequenced for a study of T cells in Graves' hyperthyroidism and ophthalmopathy. This clonotype has at least ten counts. Amplification targeted TCR beta CDR3 regions from RNA transcripts. Researchers ran a first-round RT-PCR on the TCR CDR3 using the HTBI primer set. TCRdb itself ran the multiplex PCR reads through MiXCR, one entry per CDR3 protein. The table shows just over 550,000 distinct CDR3 sequences, with under 60% occurring only once. This CDR3 contains 16 residues. The J segment lost 1 base and the V segment lost 5 bases, leaving 3 bases of the junction unmatched. CDR1 and CDR2 (germline): SGHTA, FQGNSA.

The chain carries TRBV7-2 and TRBJ2-5; 14 bases match TRBD2. This receptor was obtained from a young woman with Graves' hyperthyroidism. Sequences were obtained from peripheral blood or thyroid tissue (not recorded which). CDR3 sequence: CASSRTSGRSQETQYF. The CDR3 nucleotides are TGTGCCAGCAGCCGGACTAGCGGGAGGTCCCAAGAGACCCAGTACTTC.